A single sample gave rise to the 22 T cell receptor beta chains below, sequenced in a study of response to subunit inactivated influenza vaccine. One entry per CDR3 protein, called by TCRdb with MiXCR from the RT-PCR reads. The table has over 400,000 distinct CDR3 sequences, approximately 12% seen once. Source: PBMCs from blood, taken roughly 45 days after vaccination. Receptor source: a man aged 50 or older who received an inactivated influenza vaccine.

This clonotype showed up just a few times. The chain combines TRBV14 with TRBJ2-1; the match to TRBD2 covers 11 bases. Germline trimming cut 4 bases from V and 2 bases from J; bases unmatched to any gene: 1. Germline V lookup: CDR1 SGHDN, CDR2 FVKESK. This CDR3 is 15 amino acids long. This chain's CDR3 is CASSPSGRPYNEQFF. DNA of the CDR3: TGTGCCAGCAGCCCTAGCGGGAGGCCCTACAATGAGCAGTTCTTC.

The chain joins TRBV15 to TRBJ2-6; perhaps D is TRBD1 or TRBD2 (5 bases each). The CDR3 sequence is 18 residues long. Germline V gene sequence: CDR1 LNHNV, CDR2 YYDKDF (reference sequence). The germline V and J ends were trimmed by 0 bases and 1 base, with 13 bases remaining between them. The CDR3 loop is CATSRDGGFRSGANVLTF. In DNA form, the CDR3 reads TGTGCCACCAGCAGAGATGGGGGATTCCGATCTGGGGCCAACGTCCTGACTTTC.

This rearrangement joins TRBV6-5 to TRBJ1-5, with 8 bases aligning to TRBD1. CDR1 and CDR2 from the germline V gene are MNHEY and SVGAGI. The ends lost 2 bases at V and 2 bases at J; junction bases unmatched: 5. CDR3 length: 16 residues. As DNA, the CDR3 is TGTGCCAGCAGTTACCTCAGGGGGCATGGCAATCAGCCCCAGCATTTT. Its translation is CASSYLRGHGNQPQHF.

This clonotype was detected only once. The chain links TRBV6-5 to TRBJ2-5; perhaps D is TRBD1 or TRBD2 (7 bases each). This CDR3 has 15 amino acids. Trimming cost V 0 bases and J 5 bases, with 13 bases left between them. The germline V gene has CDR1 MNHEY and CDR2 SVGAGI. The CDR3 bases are TGTGCCAGCAGTTACTCACAGGGGAGGGAGGAGACCCAGTACTTC. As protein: CASSYSQGREETQYF.

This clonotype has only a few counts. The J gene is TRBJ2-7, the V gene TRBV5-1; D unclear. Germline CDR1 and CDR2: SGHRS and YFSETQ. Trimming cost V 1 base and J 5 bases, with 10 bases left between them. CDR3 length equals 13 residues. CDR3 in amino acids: CASSLNPIDEQYF. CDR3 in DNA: TGCGCCAGCAGCTTGAACCCAATTGACGAGCAGTACTTC.

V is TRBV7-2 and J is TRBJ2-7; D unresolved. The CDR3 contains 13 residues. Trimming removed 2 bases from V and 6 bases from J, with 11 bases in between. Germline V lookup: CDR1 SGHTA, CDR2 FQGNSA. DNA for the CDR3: TGTGCCAGCAGCTTATCCCACCCTCGCGAGCAGTACTTC. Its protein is CASSLSHPREQYF.

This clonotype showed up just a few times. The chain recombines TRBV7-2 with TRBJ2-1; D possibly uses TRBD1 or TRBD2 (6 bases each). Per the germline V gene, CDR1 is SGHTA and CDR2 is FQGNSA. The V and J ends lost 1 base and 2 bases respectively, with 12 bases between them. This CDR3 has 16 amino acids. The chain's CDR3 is CASSLDFGGPYNEQFF. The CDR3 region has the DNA TGTGCCAGCAGCTTAGACTTCGGGGGCCCCTACAATGAGCAGTTCTTC.

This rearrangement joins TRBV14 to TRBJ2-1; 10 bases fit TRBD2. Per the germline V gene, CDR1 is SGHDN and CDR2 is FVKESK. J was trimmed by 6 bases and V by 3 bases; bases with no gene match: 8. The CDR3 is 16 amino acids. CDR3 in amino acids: CASSQAGLAASNEQFF. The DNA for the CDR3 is TGTGCCAGCAGCCAGGCTGGACTAGCGGCGAGCAATGAGCAGTTCTTC.

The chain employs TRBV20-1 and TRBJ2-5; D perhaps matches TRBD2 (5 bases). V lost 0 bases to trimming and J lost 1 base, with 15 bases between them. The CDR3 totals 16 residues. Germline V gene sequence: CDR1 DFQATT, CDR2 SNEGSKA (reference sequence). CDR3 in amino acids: CSARDFRLALQETQYF. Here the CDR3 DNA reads TGCAGTGCTAGAGATTTTAGGCTAGCTCTCCAAGAGACCCAGTACTTC.

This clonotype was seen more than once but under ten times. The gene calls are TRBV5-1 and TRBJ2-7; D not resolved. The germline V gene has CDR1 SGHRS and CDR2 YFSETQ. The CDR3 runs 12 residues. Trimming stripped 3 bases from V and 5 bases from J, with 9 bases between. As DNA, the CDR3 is TGCGCCAGCAGCTCCTCTTGGGACGAGCAGTACTTC. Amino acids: CASSSSWDEQYF.

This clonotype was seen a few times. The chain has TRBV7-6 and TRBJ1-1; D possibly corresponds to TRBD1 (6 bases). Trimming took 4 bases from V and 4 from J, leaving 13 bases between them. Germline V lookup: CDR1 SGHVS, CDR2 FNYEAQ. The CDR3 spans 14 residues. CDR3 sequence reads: CASSSHRASTEAFF. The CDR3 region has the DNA TGTGCCAGCAGCTCACACAGGGCGAGCACTGAAGCTTTCTTT.

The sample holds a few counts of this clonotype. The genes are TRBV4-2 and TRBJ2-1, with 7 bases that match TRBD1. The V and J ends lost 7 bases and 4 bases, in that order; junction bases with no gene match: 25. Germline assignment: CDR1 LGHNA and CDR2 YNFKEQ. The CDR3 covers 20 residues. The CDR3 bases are TGTGCCAGCAAAACCCCGGGACAGACTCTTACCGGGACGTCTTACAATGAGCAGTTCTTC. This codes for CASKTPGQTLTGTSYNEQFF.

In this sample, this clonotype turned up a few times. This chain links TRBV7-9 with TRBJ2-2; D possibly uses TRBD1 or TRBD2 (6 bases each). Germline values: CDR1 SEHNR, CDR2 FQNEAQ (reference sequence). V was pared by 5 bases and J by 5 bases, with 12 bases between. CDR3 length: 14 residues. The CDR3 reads CASSGRGGTGELFF. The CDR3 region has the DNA TGTGCCAGCAGCGGGAGAGGGGGGACCGGGGAGCTGTTTTTT.

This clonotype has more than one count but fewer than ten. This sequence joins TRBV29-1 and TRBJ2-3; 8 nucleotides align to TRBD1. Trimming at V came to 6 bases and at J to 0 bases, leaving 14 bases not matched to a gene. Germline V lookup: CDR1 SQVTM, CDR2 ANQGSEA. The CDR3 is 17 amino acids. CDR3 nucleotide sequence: TGCAGCGTCTCCGGAACAGGGGGACTCTGGAGCACAGATACGCAGTATTTT. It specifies CSVSGTGGLWSTDTQYF.

CDR3 coding DNA: TGTGCCGGGTGCGTCGGGGGAGGCCAAGAGACCCAGTACTTC. Protein sequence: CAGCVGGGQETQYF. The V and J genes are TRBV6-4 and TRBJ2-5, with D perhaps matching TRBD2 (6 bases). V was clipped by 11 bases and J by 1 base, with 17 bases between them. Germline loops: CDR1 MRHNA, CDR2 SNTAGT. There are 14 residues in the CDR3.

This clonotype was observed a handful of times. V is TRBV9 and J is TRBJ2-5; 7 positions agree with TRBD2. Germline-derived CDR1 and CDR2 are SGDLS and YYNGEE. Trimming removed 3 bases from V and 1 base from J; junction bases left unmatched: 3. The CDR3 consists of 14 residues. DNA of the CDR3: TGTGCCAGCAGCGGGGGGGGGATCCAAGAGACCCAGTACTTC. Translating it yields CASSGGGIQETQYF.

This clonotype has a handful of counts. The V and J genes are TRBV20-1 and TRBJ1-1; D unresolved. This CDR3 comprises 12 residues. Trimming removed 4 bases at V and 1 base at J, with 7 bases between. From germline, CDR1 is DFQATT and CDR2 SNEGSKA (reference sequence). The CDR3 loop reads CSAMGGNTEAFF. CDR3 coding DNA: TGCAGTGCTATGGGTGGGAACACTGAAGCTTTCTTT.

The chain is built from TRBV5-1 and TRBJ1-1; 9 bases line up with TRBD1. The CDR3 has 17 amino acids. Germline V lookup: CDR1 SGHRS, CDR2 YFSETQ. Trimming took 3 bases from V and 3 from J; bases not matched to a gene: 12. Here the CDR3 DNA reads TGCGCCAGCAGCTCTGGGACAGGGAGCTTCGTTGACACTGAAGCTTTCTTT. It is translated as CASSSGTGSFVDTEAFF.

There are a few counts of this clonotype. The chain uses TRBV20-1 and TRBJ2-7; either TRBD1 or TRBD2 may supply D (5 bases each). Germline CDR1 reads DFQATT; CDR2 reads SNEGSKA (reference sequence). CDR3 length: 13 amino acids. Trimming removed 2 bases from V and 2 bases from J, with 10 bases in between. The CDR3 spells CSARFGAPYEQYF. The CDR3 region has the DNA TGCAGTGCTAGATTCGGGGCCCCCTACGAGCAGTACTTC.

CDR3 coding DNA: TGCAGTGCTAGAGATCGCCCCGGGACACCGTATGAGACCCAGTACTTC. Translating it yields CSARDRPGTPYETQYF. The chain uses TRBV20-1 and TRBJ2-5; a possible D gene is TRBD1 (6 bases). V dropped 0 bases and J dropped 5 bases, with 19 bases sitting between them. The length of the CDR3 is 16 residues. The germline CDR1 and CDR2 sequences are DFQATT and SNEGSKA (reference sequence).

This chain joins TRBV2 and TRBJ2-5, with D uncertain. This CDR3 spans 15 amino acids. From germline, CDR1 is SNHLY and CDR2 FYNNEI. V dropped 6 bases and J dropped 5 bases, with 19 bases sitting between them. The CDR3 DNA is TGTGCCAGCAGCGACCCTCCCGACGTTCGCGAGACCCAGTACTTC. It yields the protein CASSDPPDVRETQYF.

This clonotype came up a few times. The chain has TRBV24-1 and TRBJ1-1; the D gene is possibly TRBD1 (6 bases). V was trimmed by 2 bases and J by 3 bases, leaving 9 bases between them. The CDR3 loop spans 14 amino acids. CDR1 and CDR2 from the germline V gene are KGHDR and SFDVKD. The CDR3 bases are TGTGCCACCAGTGATTCGGCAGGGGACACTGAAGCTTTCTTT. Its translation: CATSDSAGDTEAFF.